This TCR beta chain was obtained from a study of T-cell reconstitution after alpha-beta-depleted transplantation in children. Using unique molecular identifiers, the investigators prepared the TCRbeta library. TCRdb re-analysed the PCR reads in MiXCR, keeping a single row per CDR3 protein. This sample carries roughly 220,000 distinct CDR3 sequences, around 11% of them seen once, and the ten largest clones take approximately 2.9%. This clonotype was seen at least ten times. This CDR3 region has 15 residues. CDR1 SGHRS and CDR2 YFSETQ come from the germline V gene. Trimming left V 2 bases short and J 1 base short, with 12 bases between.

This clonotype was obtained from a human donor who donated a stem cell graft to a child with acute lymphoblastic leukemia. J is TRBJ2-5 and V is TRBV5-1; the D is unclear. The sample here was PBMCs from the stem cell graft donor, taken from the stem cell graft. CDR3 residues: CASSFAVEIQETQYF. CDR3 in DNA: TGCGCCAGCAGCTTCGCCGTCGAGATCCAAGAGACCCAGTACTTC.